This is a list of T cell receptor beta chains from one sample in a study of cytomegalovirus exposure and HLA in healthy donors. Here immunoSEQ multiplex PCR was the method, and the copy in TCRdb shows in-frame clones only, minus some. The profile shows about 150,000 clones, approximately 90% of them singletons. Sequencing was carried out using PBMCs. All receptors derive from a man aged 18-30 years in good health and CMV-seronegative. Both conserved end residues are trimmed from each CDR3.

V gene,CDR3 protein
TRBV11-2,ASSFGGYEQY
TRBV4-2,ASSQENLLAGSQGELF
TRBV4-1,ASSQDHYSGGANEQF
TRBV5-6,ASSLAGGNQPQH
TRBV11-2,ASSFNGRNTEAF
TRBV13,ASSFRQGGWLGNEQF
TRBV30,AWESPWAGTEAF
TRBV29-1,SGRPQGNTEAF
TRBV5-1,ASSLAGGRSSYNEQF
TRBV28,ASTGLTHNEQF
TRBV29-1,SVEQGNTNTGELF
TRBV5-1,ASSYQGANEQF
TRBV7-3,ASSSGGTYGYT
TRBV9,ASSPGTANTEAF
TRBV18,ASLRTAEETQY
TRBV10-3,AIRGQGDTGELF
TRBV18,ASSGNTGARAEAF